This T cell receptor beta chain derives from a study of T cells in Graves' hyperthyroidism and ophthalmopathy. Study-wide findings and caveats: Patients with ophthalmopathy were separated from those with stable hyperthyroidism by a 13 V-J model. Most thyroid clonotypes expanded above 0.001 were also detected in blood.

Amplified TCR beta CDR3 regions derived from RNA transcripts. First-round RT-PCR with HTBI primers amplified the TCR CDR3 region. TCRdb called the multiplex PCR reads again in MiXCR, with one record for every CDR3 protein. Here the sample spans around 580,000 distinct CDR3 sequences, 35% to 55% being singletons. Concerning this clonotype: Its antigen is as yet unknown.

Disease duration under 2 months; hyperthyroidism patients were aged 18 to 65. Patients were excluded for uncontrolled infection, other autoimmune disease, pregnancy or lactation. Germline CDR1 and CDR2: SGHTS and YDEGEE. Trimming took 3 bases from V and 1 from J, leaving 10 bases between them. The CDR3 has 14 amino acids. The sample taken for sequencing was peripheral blood or thyroid tissue (not recorded which). This clonotype was sampled from a woman younger than 30 with Graves' hyperthyroidism. The chain couples TRBV5-8 to TRBJ1-1; D remains unclear. The CDR3 protein is CASSSGVWNTEAFF. CDR3 coding DNA: TGTGCCAGCAGCTCCGGAGTATGGAACACTGAAGCTTTCTTT. The entire variable domain, with the rest obtained from reference TRBV5-8 and TRBJ1-1, is as follows: EAGVTQSPTHLIKTRGQQATLRCSPISGHTSVYWYQQALGLGLQFLLWYDEGEERNRGNFPPRFSGRQFPNYSSELNVNALELEDSALYLCASSSGVWNTEAFFGQGTRLTVV.